The next 2 T cell receptor beta chains were all read from a single sample in a study of shared clonotypes between healthy human individuals. Clones were read by immunoSEQ multiplex PCR, and TCRdb kept only the in-frame ones, dropping some. In the table there are about 700,000 clones, about 74% of which are singletons. The sequenced sample was memory CD4+ T cells sorted from blood. Subset of the sample: CD45RA-negative fraction. The receptors were sampled from a young woman in good health.

This chain uses TRBV5-1 with TRBJ2-3; D is unresolved. CDR3 length: 14 residues. Germline CDR1 SGHRS, CDR2 YFSETQ. Trimming shortened V by 4 bases and J by 1 base, and 10 bases separated the two germline ends. In DNA form, the CDR3 reads TGCGCCAGCAGCAACAACGGCGGCACAGATACGCAGTATTTT. This sequence encodes CASSNNGGTDTQYF.

The table lists this clone with many counts. The chain combines TRBV19 with TRBJ2-7; the match to TRBD1 covers 7 bases. The CDR3 loop spans 14 amino acids. CDR1 and CDR2 (germline): LNHDA, SQIVND (reference sequence). Trimming removed 10 bases from V and 0 bases from J; junction bases left unmatched: 9. CDR3 residues: CATKRTGDSYEQYF. Here the CDR3 DNA reads TGTGCCACCAAAAGGACAGGTGACTCCTACGAGCAGTACTTC.